Following are 27 T cell receptor beta chains from one sample sequenced in a study of blood T cell repertoires in COVID-19 (TCRdb year 2020). The library relied on the immunoSEQ multiplex PCR assay. TCRdb retrieved this table from immuneACCESS and kept in-frame rearrangements only. Not all clones are present; in checked studies, unresolved V genes account for under half, and no reason is known for the remainder. Recorded for this sample are 81,000 or so clones; about 82% of them occurred a single time. The top ten constitute about 8% of the sample. Sequencing was done on a sample of peripheral blood. The origin of the receptors is a man over 45 with active COVID-19.

This clone has more than one count but fewer than ten. The rearrangement joins TRBV2 to TRBJ1-6, with TRBD1 matching 8 bases. The germline V gene has CDR1 SNHLY and CDR2 FYNNEI. The CDR3 loop spans 14 amino acids. Unmatched junction bases numbered 3, after V lost 6 bases and J lost 5 bases. CDR3 nucleotides: TGTGCCAGCAGGGTGACAGGGGATAATTCACCCCTCCACTTT. Translation gives CASRVTGDNSPLHF.

The J gene is TRBJ2-3, the V gene TRBV6-1; 8 positions agree with TRBD2. V was clipped by 2 bases and J by 4 bases; unmatched bases: 5. The CDR3 consists of 15 residues. Germline lookup yields CDR1 MNHNS and CDR2 SASEGT. The CDR3, as DNA: TGTGCCAGCAGTGAATCTCTCGGGGGGGCAGATACGCAGTATTTT. Translating gives CASSESLGGADTQYF.

The count of this clone is one. The chain combines TRBV5-1 with TRBJ2-7; 10 bases are shared with TRBD1. V trimming: 4 bases; J trimming: 7 bases; junction bases outside the gene matches: 14. CDR3 length: 16 amino acids. From germline, CDR1 is SGHRS and CDR2 YFSETQ. The CDR3 is CASSRIGGTGVNEQYF. The DNA for the CDR3 is TGCGCCAGCAGCCGAATTGGCGGGACAGGGGTTAATGAGCAGTACTTC.

The chain is built from TRBV6-2 or TRBV6-3 and TRBJ2-5; 7 positions agree with TRBD2. Unmatched junction bases numbered 4, after V lost 5 bases and J lost 1 base. This CDR3 contains 14 residues. CDR1 is MNHEY and CDR2 is SVGEGT in the germline V gene. The CDR3 sequence is CASSRGTTQETQYF. The DNA of the CDR3 is TGTGCCAGCAGTAGAGGGACTACCCAAGAGACCCAGTACTTC.

The rearrangement links TRBV19 to TRBJ1-4; D ambiguous. In germline, CDR1 is LNHDA, CDR2 SQIVND (reference sequence). V was trimmed by 10 bases and J by 0 bases, leaving 9 bases between them. The CDR3 is 13 residues long. CDR3 DNA: TGTGCCACCATGAGAGCAACTAATGAAAAACTGTTTTTT. It translates to CATMRATNEKLFF.

The genes are TRBV11-3 and TRBJ2-2, with 8 bases matching TRBD2. After removal of 7 bases from V and 2 bases from J, the junction contained 9 bases not matched to a gene. Germline CDR1 and CDR2: SGHNT and YENEEA. The CDR3 has 16 amino acids. The CDR3, as DNA: TGTGCCAGCAAGCGGGAGAGTCGGGGTAACACCGGGGAGCTGTTTTTT. This translates into CASKRESRGNTGELFF. The full variable domain, its missing parts supplied by reference TRBV11-3 and TRBJ2-2, is EAGVVQSPRYKIIEKKQPVAFWCNPISGHNTLYWYLQNLGQGPELLIRYENEEAVDDSQLPKDRFSAERLKGVDSTLKIQPAELGDSAVYLCASKRESRGNTGELFFGEGSRLTVL.

V gene TRBV5-4 combines with J gene TRBJ2-1, with 10 bases that match TRBD2. The CDR3 sequence is 15 residues long. V gave up 4 bases and J gave up 9 bases; unmatched junction bases: 10. Germline CDR1 SGHNT, CDR2 YYREEE (reference sequence). CDR3 sequence reads: CASSAVERGGREQFF. The CDR3 coding sequence is TGTGCCAGCAGCGCCGTGGAGCGGGGGGGCCGTGAGCAGTTCTTC.

Only a few counts were recorded for this clone. The chain is built from TRBV11-2 and TRBJ1-2; possible D gene TRBD1, 5 bases. Trimming stripped 4 bases from V and 4 bases from J, with 16 bases between. This CDR3 spans 15 amino acids. Germline V gene data show CDR1 as SGHAT and CDR2 as FQNNGV. In DNA form, the CDR3 reads TGTGCCAGCAGCTATCCCGGGGGGGGTGGCTATGGCTACACCTTC. As protein: CASSYPGGGGYGYTF.

This chain links TRBV6-2 or TRBV6-3 with TRBJ2-2; D is perhaps TRBD2 (6 bases). The CDR3 length is 17 residues. Germline-derived CDR1 and CDR2 are MNHEY and SVGEGT. Trimming pared 2 bases from V and 0 bases from J, leaving 13 bases between. The CDR3 DNA reads as TGTGCCAGCAGTTACAAGGAGGGAGATGCGAACACCGGGGAGCTGTTTTTT. It is translated as CASSYKEGDANTGELFF.

The chain employs TRBV28 and TRBJ2-7, with TRBD2 as a possible D gene (6 bases). The CDR3 has 13 amino acids. Germline CDR1 and CDR2: MDHEN and SYDVKM. Trimming cost V 8 bases and J 2 bases, with 13 bases left between them. In DNA, the CDR3 is TGTGCCAGCGGAGGGGCGGGGACCTACGAGCAGTACTTC. This sequence encodes CASGGAGTYEQYF.

This clone has just one count. In the same sample, other DNA sequences code for this CDR3. CDR3 DNA sequence: TGTGCCAGCAGACTAGCAGGAGGCTCCTACAATGAGCAGTTCTTC. It yields the protein CASRLAGGSYNEQFF. The gene calls are TRBV6-5 and TRBJ2-1; a weak D match, TRBD2 (6 bases). V was cut by 6 bases and J by 0 bases, with 12 bases left in between. The CDR3 is 15 residues long. CDR1 MNHEY and CDR2 SVGAGI come from the germline V gene.

This chain links TRBV3-1 (or the pseudogene TRBV3-2) with TRBJ2-5; 7 bases fit TRBD2. The germline CDR1 and CDR2 sequences are LGHDT and YNNKEL (reference sequence). CDR3 size: 19 residues. V trimming: 0 bases; J trimming: 1 base; junction bases outside the gene matches: 14. CDR3 loop: CASSQEGRFSGLVQETQYF. CDR3 DNA: TGTGCCAGCAGCCAAGAAGGCCGCTTTAGCGGGCTGGTCCAAGAGACCCAGTACTTC.

The chain carries TRBV9 and TRBJ2-7; D is possibly TRBD1 (8 bases). The CDR3 has 18 residues. The germline gives CDR1 SGDLS, CDR2 YYNGEE. Trimming pared 5 bases from V and 2 bases from J, leaving 26 bases between. As DNA, the CDR3 is TGTGCCAGCAGAGGTACCCGCAACAGGGGGGGGGAACCCTACGAGCAGTACTTC. It yields the protein CASRGTRNRGGEPYEQYF. Drawing the rest from reference TRBV9 and TRBJ2-7, the complete variable domain is DSGVTQTPKHLITATGQRVTLRCSPRSGDLSVYWYQQSLDQGLQFLIQYYNGEERAKGNILERFSAQQFPDLHSELNLSSLELGDSALYFCASRGTRNRGGEPYEQYFGPGTRLTVT.

CDR3 loop: CASSLTGFHEQYF. The CDR3 region has the DNA TGTGCCAGCAGCCTAACAGGGTTCCACGAGCAGTACTTC. The rearrangement joins TRBV7-9 to TRBJ2-7; a possible D gene is TRBD1 (6 bases). Germline lookup yields CDR1 SEHNR and CDR2 FQNEAQ (reference sequence). Trimming left V 5 bases short and J 5 bases short, with 13 bases between. CDR3 length equals 13 residues. Combining the CDR3 with reference TRBV7-9 and TRBJ2-7 gives the whole variable domain DTGVSQNPRHKITKRGQNVTFRCDPISEHNRLYWYRQTLGQGPEFLTYFQNEAQLEKSRLLSDRFSAERPKGSFSTLEIQRTEQGDSAMYLCASSLTGFHEQYFGPGTRLTVT.

By share, this clone counts as medium-sized. The chain recombines TRBV30 with TRBJ2-4; 8 bases are shared with TRBD1. Germline V gives CDR1 GTSNPN, CDR2 SVGIG (reference sequence). The J segment lost 9 bases and the V segment lost 5 bases, leaving 6 bases of the junction unmatched. CDR3 length: 12 residues. CDR3: CAWGGQGGIQYF. DNA of the CDR3: TGTGCCTGGGGCGGACAGGGAGGCATTCAGTACTTC.

The genes are TRBV6-6 and TRBJ1-2, with 7 nucleotides matching TRBD1. The CDR3 totals 13 residues. J lost 4 bases, V lost 8 bases, and 7 bases had no gene match. Germline values: CDR1 MNHNY, CDR2 SVGAGI (reference sequence). CDR3 coding DNA: TGTGCCAGCGGAAACAGGGGAGGCTATGGCTACACCTTC. Its translation is CASGNRGGYGYTF.

The chain recombines TRBV12-5 with TRBJ2-1; TRBD2 matches at 13 bases. CDR3 length equals 21 residues. J gave up 6 bases and V 2 bases, and 19 bases lay outside the gene matches. The germline gives CDR1 LGHNT, CDR2 FRNRAP. CDR3 DNA sequence: TGTGCTAGTGGTTTGACCCCTAGGACTAGCGGGAGTTGGGAAAAATTCAATGAGCAGTTCTTC. Translated, it gives CASGLTPRTSGSWEKFNEQFF.

The chain uses TRBV28 and TRBJ2-7; D possibly corresponds to TRBD2 (5 bases). In germline, CDR1 is MDHEN, CDR2 SYDVKM. CDR3 length: 15 residues. The V gene lost 5 bases and the J gene lost 3 bases, with 17 bases spanning the gap. The CDR3 here is CASSPPGLTNYEQYF. As DNA, the CDR3 is TGTGCCAGCAGTCCCCCCGGACTGACCAACTACGAGCAGTACTTC. Combining the CDR3 with reference TRBV28 and TRBJ2-7 gives the whole variable domain DVKVTQSSRYLVKRTGEKVFLECVQDMDHENMFWYRQDPGLGLRLIYFSYDVKMKEKGDIPEGYSVSREKKERFSLILESASTNQTSMYLCASSPPGLTNYEQYFGPGTRLTVT.

The gene calls are TRBV5-1 and TRBJ2-3, with TRBD2 matching over 7 bases. The CDR3 covers 16 residues. CDR1 and CDR2 from the germline V gene are SGHRS and YFSETQ. The ends lost 3 bases at V and 4 bases at J; junction bases unmatched: 11. The CDR3 here is CASSSGDSGLSDTQYF. CDR3 DNA: TGCGCCAGCAGCTCCGGTGATAGCGGGCTATCAGATACGCAGTATTTT.

V is TRBV4-2 and J is TRBJ2-7; 12 nucleotides align to TRBD1. The CDR3 extends over 15 amino acids. The germline gives CDR1 LGHNA, CDR2 YNFKEQ. V lost 4 bases and J lost 6; bases outside the gene matches: 7. This chain's CDR3 is CASSLAGQGAGEQYF. The CDR3 DNA is TGTGCCAGCAGCCTCGCGGGACAGGGGGCTGGCGAGCAGTACTTC.

This chain links TRBV7-3 with TRBJ2-1; 10 nucleotides agree with TRBD2. In germline, CDR1 is SGHTA, CDR2 FQGTGA. CDR3 length: 15 amino acids. Trimming cost V 4 bases and J 3 bases; bases outside gene matches: 3. The CDR3 here is CASSSSGGFYNEQFF. The CDR3 DNA sequence: TGTGCCAGCAGCTCTAGCGGGGGATTCTACAATGAGCAGTTCTTC. The variable domain in full, with the rest retrieved from reference TRBV7-3 and TRBJ2-1, is GAGVSQTPSNKVTEKGKYVELRCDPISGHTALYWYRQSLGQGPEFLIYFQGTGAADDSGLPNDRFFAVRPEGSVSTLKIQRTERGDSAVYLCASSSSGGFYNEQFFGPGTRLTVL.

The chain links TRBV7-9 to TRBJ2-1; 9 nucleotides match TRBD2. Per germline, CDR1 SEHNR and CDR2 FQNEAQ (reference sequence). The CDR3 is 15 residues long. V lost 1 base, J lost 10 bases, and 8 bases stayed unmatched. CDR3 bases: TGTGCCAGCAGCTTAGGGGCTAGCGGGGCCCAGGAGCAGTTCTTC. It specifies CASSLGASGAQEQFF.

This clone was observed once. The chain uses TRBV28 and TRBJ2-1; D possibly corresponds to TRBD2 (7 bases). Trimming cost V 5 bases and J 5 bases, with 19 bases left between them. Germline loops: CDR1 MDHEN, CDR2 SYDVKM. The CDR3 is 16 residues long. The CDR3, as DNA: TGTGCCAGCAGTCCGCGGGAGAGGGGGTTTAACAATGAGCAGTTCTTC. Amino acids: CASSPRERGFNNEQFF.

CDR3 in amino acids: CASSHYLQGVCNQPQHF. CDR3 DNA: TGCGCCAGCAGTCATTACCTACAGGGGGTGTGTAATCAGCCCCAGCATTTT. The chain employs TRBV23-1 and TRBJ1-5; 8 bases are shared with TRBD1. TRBV23-1 is designated an ORF whose function remains uncertain. Trimming removed 3 bases from V and 4 bases from J; junction bases left unmatched: 11. CDR3 length: 17 amino acids.

V gene TRBV18 combines with J gene TRBJ1-5; 12 nucleotides match TRBD1. Per germline, CDR1 KGHSH and CDR2 LQKENI. The CDR3 is 15 amino acids. J was trimmed by 4 bases and V by 3 bases; bases with no gene match: 1. The CDR3: CASSPGQGANQPQHF. The DNA for the CDR3 is TGTGCCAGCTCACCGGGACAGGGGGCGAATCAGCCCCAGCATTTT.

In its sample, this clone was seen a few times. This chain links TRBV7-9 with TRBJ1-6; 7 bases are a match to TRBD1. Looked up from germline, CDR1 is SEHNR and CDR2 is FQNEAQ (reference sequence). The CDR3 runs 14 residues. The junction had 3 bases not matched to a gene; V was cut back by 5 bases and J by 5 bases. For the CDR3, the DNA is TGTGCCAGCAGCCGTGGGACAGATAATTCACCCCTCCACTTT. Amino acid sequence: CASSRGTDNSPLHF. The whole variable domain, remainder taken from reference TRBV7-9 and TRBJ1-6, is DTGVSQNPRHKITKRGQNVTFRCDPISEHNRLYWYRQTLGQGPEFLTYFQNEAQLEKSRLLSDRFSAERPKGSFSTLEIQRTEQGDSAMYLCASSRGTDNSPLHFGNGTRLTVT.

This chain uses TRBV7-2 with TRBJ1-3; D may be TRBD1 (6 bases). This CDR3 spans 14 amino acids. From germline, CDR1 is SGHTA and CDR2 FQGNSA. The V gene lost 2 bases and the J gene lost 2 bases, with 7 bases spanning the gap. The CDR3 spells CASSLNRAGNTIYF. The CDR3 bases are TGTGCCAGCAGCTTAAACAGGGCTGGAAACACCATATATTTT.